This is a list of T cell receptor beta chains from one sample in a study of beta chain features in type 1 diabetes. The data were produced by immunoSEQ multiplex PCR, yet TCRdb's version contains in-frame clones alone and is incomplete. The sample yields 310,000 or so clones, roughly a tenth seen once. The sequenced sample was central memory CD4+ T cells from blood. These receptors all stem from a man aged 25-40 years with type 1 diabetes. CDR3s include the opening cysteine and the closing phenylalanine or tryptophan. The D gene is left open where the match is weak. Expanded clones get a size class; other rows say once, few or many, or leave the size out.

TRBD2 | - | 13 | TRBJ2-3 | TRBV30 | TGTGCCGGGACTAGCGGGGGCACAGATACGCAGTATTTT | CAGTSGGTDTQYF
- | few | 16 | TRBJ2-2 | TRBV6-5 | TGTGCCAGCAGTTACAGCATTGGTACGAACACCGGGGAGCTGTTTTTT | CASSYSIGTNTGELFF
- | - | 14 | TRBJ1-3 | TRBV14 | TGTGCCAGCAGCCAACTGACCTCTGGAAACACCATATATTTT | CASSQLTSGNTIYF
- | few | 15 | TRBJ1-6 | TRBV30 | TGTGCCTGGAGTCACAGGGTATCCTATAATTCACCCCTCCACTTT | CAWSHRVSYNSPLHF
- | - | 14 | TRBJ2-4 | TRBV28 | TGTGCCAGCAGTTTTCCGACAGAGAAAAACATTCAGTACTTC | CASSFPTEKNIQYF
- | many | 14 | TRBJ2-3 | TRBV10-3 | TGTGCCACCAGAGTAACAGAAAGCACAGATACGCAGTATTTT | CATRVTESTDTQYF
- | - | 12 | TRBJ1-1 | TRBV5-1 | TGCGCCAGCAGCTTGGGTATAACTGAAGCTTTCTTT | CASSLGITEAFF
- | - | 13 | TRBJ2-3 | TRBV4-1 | TGCGCCAGCAGCTATCAGACCGGGGATACGCAGTATTTT | CASSYQTGDTQYF
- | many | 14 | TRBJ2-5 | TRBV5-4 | TGTGCCAGCAGCCAGAGACAGTTTCAAGAGACCCAGTACTTC | CASSQRQFQETQYF
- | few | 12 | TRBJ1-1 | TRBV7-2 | TGTGCCAGCAGCTTAGCGTGGTCTGAAGCTTTCTTT | CASSLAWSEAFF
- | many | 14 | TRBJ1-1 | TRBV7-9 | TGTGCCAGCAGCTTCGGCCGGAGTTACACTGAAGCTTTCTTT | CASSFGRSYTEAFF
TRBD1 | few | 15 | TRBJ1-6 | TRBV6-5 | TGTGCCAGCCGACGACCGGACAGGCTTAATTCACCCCTCCACTTT | CASRRPDRLNSPLHF
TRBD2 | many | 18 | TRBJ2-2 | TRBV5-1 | TGCGCCAGCACCGTACTAGCGGGGGGCCCAACCAGCACCGGGGAGCTGTTTTTT | CASTVLAGGPTSTGELFF
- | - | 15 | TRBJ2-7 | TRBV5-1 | TGCGCCAGCAGCTTGGCCGGGGGTTCTATCGACGAGCAGTACTTC | CASSLAGGSIDEQYF
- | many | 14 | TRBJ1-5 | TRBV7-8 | TGTGCCAGCAGCTTAGATGGGGGTACTCAGCCCCAGCATTTT | CASSLDGGTQPQHF
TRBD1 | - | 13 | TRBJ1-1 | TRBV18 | TGTGCCAGCTCGCCCGGGGACAGAAGGGGAGCTTTCTTT | CASSPGDRRGAFF
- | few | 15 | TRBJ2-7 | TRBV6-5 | TGTGCCAGCAGTCAGGGCTCTCTGAGCCCCTACGAGCAGTACTTC | CASSQGSLSPYEQYF
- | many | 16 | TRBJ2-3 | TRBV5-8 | TGTGCCAGCAGCTACGTCAGGGTAACTAGCACAGATACGCAGTATTTT | CASSYVRVTSTDTQYF
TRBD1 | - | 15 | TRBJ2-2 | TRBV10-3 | TGTGCCATCAGTGAGGGACAGGGGCACACCGGGGAGCTGTTTTTT | CAISEGQGHTGELFF
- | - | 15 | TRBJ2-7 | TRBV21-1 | TGTGCCAGCAGGCCCGGGACAGCAAATTCCTACGAGCAGTACTTC | CASRPGTANSYEQYF
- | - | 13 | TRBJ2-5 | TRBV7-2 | TGTGCCAGCAGCGCCAACGGTTCGGGGCCCCAGTACTTC | CASSANGSGPQYF
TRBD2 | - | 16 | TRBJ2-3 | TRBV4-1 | TGCGCCAGCAGCCAAGATCTCCGGGGGGGCCCCGATACGCAGTATTTT | CASSQDLRGGPDTQYF
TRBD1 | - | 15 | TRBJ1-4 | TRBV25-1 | TGTGCCAGCAGCGACCCCGGGACAGGGGGTGAAAAACTGTTTTTT | CASSDPGTGGEKLFF
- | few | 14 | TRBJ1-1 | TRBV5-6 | TGTGCCAGCAGCTTCGACACTCTGAACACTGAAGCTTTCTTT | CASSFDTLNTEAFF
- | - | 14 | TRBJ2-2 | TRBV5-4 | TGTGCCAGCAGCCTAAGGACAGACACCGGGGAGCTGTTTTTT | CASSLRTDTGELFF
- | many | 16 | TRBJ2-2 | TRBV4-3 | TGCGCCAGCAGCCAAGATCAAACCTCCCAAGCCCGGGAGCTGTTTTTT | CASSQDQTSQARELFF
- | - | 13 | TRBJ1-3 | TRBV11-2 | TGTGCCAGCAGCTCCGGAGGCGGAAACACCATATATTTT | CASSSGGGNTIYF
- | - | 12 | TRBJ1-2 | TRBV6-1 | TGTGCCAGCGAAGCGTGGCGTTCTGGCTACACCTTC | CASEAWRSGYTF
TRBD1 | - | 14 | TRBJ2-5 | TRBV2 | TGTGCCAGGCAGTCCGGGACAGCTCAAGAGACCCAGTACTTC | CARQSGTAQETQYF
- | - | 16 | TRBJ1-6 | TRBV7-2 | TGTGCCAGCAGCTTTCTGACAGACATCTATAATTCACCCCTCCACTTT | CASSFLTDIYNSPLHF
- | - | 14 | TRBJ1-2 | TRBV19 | TGTGCCACCGGGGACCGACCTCCGAACTATGGCTACACCTTC | CATGDRPPNYGYTF
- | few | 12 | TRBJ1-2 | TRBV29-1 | TGCAGCGTTGGTCAGGGAGATAGTGGCTACACCTTC | CSVGQGDSGYTF
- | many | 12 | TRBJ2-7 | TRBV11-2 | TGTGCCAGCAGCTTTAGTTCCTACGAGCAGTACTTC | CASSFSSYEQYF
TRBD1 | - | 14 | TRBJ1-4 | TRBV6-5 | TGTGCCAGCAGCCCGGGACAGATAGGGGAAAAACTGTTTTTT | CASSPGQIGEKLFF
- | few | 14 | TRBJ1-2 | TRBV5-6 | TGTGCCAGCAGCCGGCAGGGGACACCCTATGGCTACACCTTC | CASSRQGTPYGYTF
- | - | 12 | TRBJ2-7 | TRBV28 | TGTGCCACCGGAGACCGAACCTACGAGCAGTACTTC | CATGDRTYEQYF
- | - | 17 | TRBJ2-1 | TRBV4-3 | TGCGCCAGCAGCCAAGAGCCCCCAGGGTTCACCTACAATGAGCAGTTCTTC | CASSQEPPGFTYNEQFF
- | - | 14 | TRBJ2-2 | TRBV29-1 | TGCAGCGTTGAAGTCCATACGAACACCGGGGAGCTGTTTTTT | CSVEVHTNTGELFF
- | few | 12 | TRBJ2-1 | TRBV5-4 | TGTGCCAGCAGCTCTGACGCAAATGAGCAGTTCTTC | CASSSDANEQFF
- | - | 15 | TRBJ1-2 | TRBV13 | TGTGCCAGCAGCTTAGGGACGACAGAGCTCTATGGCTACACCTTC | CASSLGTTELYGYTF
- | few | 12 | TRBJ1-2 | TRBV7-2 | TGTGCCAGCAGCTTTGCTGGCTATGGCTACACCTTC | CASSFAGYGYTF
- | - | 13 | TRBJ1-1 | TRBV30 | TGTGCCTGGAGTGCTTCAGGGGTCGCTGAAGCTTTCTTT | CAWSASGVAEAFF
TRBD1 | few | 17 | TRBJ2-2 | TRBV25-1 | TGTGCCAGCAGCCAACAACCCGGACAGGGATCCACCGGGGAGCTGTTTTTT | CASSQQPGQGSTGELFF
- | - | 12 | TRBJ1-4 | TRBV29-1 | TGCAGCGTTGCCGGGACGGGTGAAAAACTGTTTTTT | CSVAGTGEKLFF
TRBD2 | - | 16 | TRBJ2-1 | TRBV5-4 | TGCGCCAGCAGCCGCCAACTAGCGGGCGTCTACAATGAGCAGTTCTTC | CASSRQLAGVYNEQFF
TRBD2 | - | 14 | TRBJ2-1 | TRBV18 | TGTGCCAGCTCACCAAGCGGGGGGGACAATGAGCAGTTCTTC | CASSPSGGDNEQFF
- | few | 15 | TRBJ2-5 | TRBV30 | TGTGCCTGGAGTCCCCCCCCGACCATGTCGGAGACCCAGTACTTC | CAWSPPPTMSETQYF
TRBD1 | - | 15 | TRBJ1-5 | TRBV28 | TGTGCCAGCAGTTTAGCGGACAGGGAAGGACAGCCCCAGCATTTT | CASSLADREGQPQHF
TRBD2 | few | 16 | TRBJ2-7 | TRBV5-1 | TGCGCCAGCAGCTTGGCCCCCCTAGCGGGGGGTAACGAGCAGTACTTC | CASSLAPLAGGNEQYF
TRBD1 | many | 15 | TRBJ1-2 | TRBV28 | TGTGCCAGCAGTCCTCGGGACAGGGGCGTCCATGGCTACACCTTC | CASSPRDRGVHGYTF
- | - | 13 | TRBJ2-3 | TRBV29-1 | TGCAGCGTTGGCGGCAGCTACACAGATACGCAGTATTTT | CSVGGSYTDTQYF
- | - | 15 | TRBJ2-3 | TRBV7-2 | TGTGCCAGCAGCTTAGGGGCAGGGCGTTCCGATACGCAGTATTTT | CASSLGAGRSDTQYF
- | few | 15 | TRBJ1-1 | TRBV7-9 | TGTGCCAGCAGCTTAGTTTTAGGAGGGAACACTGAAGCTTTCTTT | CASSLVLGGNTEAFF
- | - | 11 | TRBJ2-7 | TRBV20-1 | TGCAGTGCTAGAGTAATGTACGAGCAGTACTTC | CSARVMYEQYF
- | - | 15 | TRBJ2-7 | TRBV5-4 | TGTGCCAGCAGCTCACGCCAGGGTGTCTCCTACGAGCAGTACTTC | CASSSRQGVSYEQYF